This entry lists 30 T cell receptor beta chains sequenced from one sample in a study of tumor-infiltrating lymphocytes in primary liver carcinoma. The input was approximately 500 ng total RNA; TCR beta cDNA was made from it with a constant-region primer. The TCR beta library was amplified through three nested multiplex PCR rounds in a modified ARM-PCR procedure. The study ran its first two PCR rounds for roughly 9 cycles each, using TRBV1-TRBV30 forward primers and a C-beta reverse primer. TCRdb itself ran the multiplex PCR reads through MiXCR, one entry per CDR3 protein. The data show 310,000 or so distinct CDR3 sequences, around 50% seen once. Germline DNA was extracted too, while blood RNA derived from unsorted whole blood. Sequencing input: peripheral blood. These receptors originate from a woman in her twenties or thirties with primary liver carcinoma and hepatitis B virus infection.

For this clonotype: At one of its ends the junction is not consistent with the germline gene, which may arise from a read error. The genes are TRBV29-1 and TRBJ2-3; tentative D call: TRBD2 (5 bases). The length of the CDR3 is 14 residues. The germline gives CDR1 SQVTM, CDR2 ANQGSEA. The CDR3 sequence is CNVGFRDRTDTQYF. The CDR3 coding sequence is TGCAACGTTGGTTTCCGGGATAGGACAGATACGCAGTATTTT.

The count of this clonotype is one. A much larger clone is a single base away; this may be a read error. The chain joins TRBV4-2 to TRBJ2-1, with D possibly TRBD2 on 6 matching bases. Germline loops: CDR1 LGHNA, CDR2 YNFKEQ. This CDR3 is built from 15 residues. The CDR3 nucleotides read TGTGCCAGCAGCCCAGGAGGGGCGGTTCCAAATGAGCATTTCTTC. Amino acids: CASSPGGAVPNEHFF.

This chain links TRBV11-2 with TRBJ2-1; possibly TRBD2 for D (6 bases). Germline CDR1 SGHAT, CDR2 FQNNGV. This CDR3 has 16 amino acids. V gave up 10 bases and J gave up 2 bases, with 21 bases separating them. CDR3 in DNA: TGTGCCACTCAGTGTGTGGGAGGCCCCCCCTACAATGAGCAGTTCTTC. Translated, it gives CATQCVGGPPYNEQFF.

This clonotype was detected a few times. The chain joins TRBV12-3 or TRBV12-4 to TRBJ2-1, with a possible D match to TRBD2 (5 bases). The CDR3 sequence is 12 residues long. The V end was cut by 8 bases, the J end by 9 bases, with 14 bases between. Written as DNA, the CDR3 is TGTGCCAGCGCCCGGACGGCGGGTGAGCAGTTCTTC. Its translation is CASARTAGEQFF.

This clonotype is a singleton in its sample. A junction boundary mismatches the germline segment, possibly from a read error. The chain carries TRBV5-6 and TRBJ2-1, with 7 bases matching TRBD2. CDR1 and CDR2 (germline): SGHDT, YYEEEE. The CDR3 extends over 17 amino acids. As DNA, the CDR3 is TGTGCCAGCTTAAGGGCTAGCGGCCCGCTTTCCTACAATGAGCAGTTTTTC. This translates into CASLRASGPLSYNEQFF.

The V gene is TRBV6-1, the J gene TRBJ2-3; TRBD2 is a possible D gene (5 bases). The CDR3 spans 13 residues. Deletions cut 4 bases from V and 5 bases from J, with 10 bases between. In germline, CDR1 is MNHNS, CDR2 SASEGT. The CDR3 DNA sequence: TGTGCCAGCAGTGTCTCCCGGGGAGATACGCAGTATTTT. It translates to CASSVSRGDTQYF.

To note about this clonotype: With a much larger clone just one base away, this may be a read error. V is TRBV29-1 and J is TRBJ2-3; D is undetermined. The germline CDR1 and CDR2 sequences are SQVTM and ANQGSEA. With 3 bases removed from V and 8 bases from J, the gap between germline ends came to 15 bases. The CDR3 has 13 amino acids. The CDR3 bases are TGCAGCGTTGAGGTGGACGTGGCAGTTACGCAGTATTTT. This translates into CSVEVDVAVTQYF.

In this sample, this clonotype turned up a few times. CDR3 sequence reads: CASSLGIAGGRSEQFF. DNA for the CDR3: TGTGCCAGCAGCTTAGGTATAGCGGGAGGGCGAAGTGAGCAGTTCTTC. The V and J genes are TRBV11-3 and TRBJ2-1, with 11 bases fitting TRBD2. V shed 1 base, J shed 9 bases, and the junction held 8 bases outside the gene matches. Germline V CDR1 and CDR2: SGHNT, YENEEA. This CDR3 has 16 amino acids.

As to this clonotype: One junction end does not reproduce the germline sequence, and a read error may be involved. The chain carries TRBV28 and TRBJ2-7, with D tentatively TRBD1 (6 bases). The length of the CDR3 is 13 residues. Germline V gene sequence: CDR1 MDHEN, CDR2 SYDVKM. The CDR3 nucleotides read TGTGCCGGCAGTTTATTCCAGGGGCGCGAGCAGTACTTC. Protein sequence: CAGSLFQGREQYF.

The rearrangement uses TRBV2 and TRBJ2-7, with D possibly being TRBD1 (6 bases). The germline V and J ends were trimmed by 9 bases and 4 bases, with 25 bases remaining between them. CDR1 and CDR2 (germline): SNHLY, FYNNEI. This CDR3 spans 16 amino acids. The CDR3 coding sequence is TGTGCCAGTTTACTCACAGGGTCCCAAGGAGGATACGAGCAGTACTTC. Translating it yields CASLLTGSQGGYEQYF.

V is TRBV10-1 and J is TRBJ2-7, with D tentatively TRBD2 (6 bases). V lost 7 bases and J lost 3, with 16 bases in between. The CDR3 extends over 14 amino acids. Germline V gene data show CDR1 as WNHNN and CDR2 as SYGVQD (reference sequence). The CDR3 DNA follows: TGCGCCAGCACTCCCGGGGGAATGATCTACGAGCAGTACTTC. Amino acids: CASTPGGMIYEQYF.

The chain combines TRBV11-2 with TRBJ2-2; D might be TRBD1 (6 bases). The CDR3 is 16 amino acids. The germline CDR1 and CDR2 sequences are SGHAT and FQNNGV. Trimming shortened V by 5 bases and J by 0 bases, and 13 bases separated the two germline ends. The DNA for the CDR3 is TGTGCCAGCAGCCCAAGGCAGGGGACGAACACCGGGGAGCTGTTTTTT. Its translation is CASSPRQGTNTGELFF.

In the case of this clonotype: With a much larger clone just one base away, this may be a read error. The chain has TRBV6-1 and TRBJ1-5, with 8 nucleotides matching TRBD1. CDR3 length: 13 residues. CDR1 is MNHNS, CDR2 SASEGT, per germline. CDR3 in DNA: TGTGTCAGCAGTGAAGACAGGGGACAGCCCCAGCATTTT. It specifies CVSSEDRGQPQHF.

Regarding this clonotype: This sequence may be a read error, since a much larger clone differs from it by one base. The chain carries TRBV6-2 or TRBV6-3 and TRBJ2-5, with D unclear. This CDR3 region has 12 residues. Between the trimmed V and J ends, which lost 7 bases and 2 bases, there was a span of 8 bases. Germline CDR1 MNHEY, CDR2 SVGEGT. CDR3 protein: CASTAQQETQYF. CDR3 DNA sequence: TGTGCCAGCACTGCACAGCAAGAGACCCAGTACTTC.

V and J are TRBV12-3 or TRBV12-4 and TRBJ2-2; D uncertain. V was trimmed by 4 bases and J by 1 base, leaving 13 bases between them. This CDR3 comprises 16 residues. CDR3 bases: TGTGCCAGCAGTTCGGTGGTTGGGGTGAACACCGGGGAGCTGTTTTTT. It yields the protein CASSSVVGVNTGELFF.

About this clonotype itself: The CDR3 end shows no conserved phenylalanine or tryptophan, and so a read error is likely. The gene calls are TRBV11-2 and TRBJ1-1; possible D gene TRBD1, 6 bases. Germline V gene lookup returns CDR1 SGHAT and CDR2 FQNNGV. The CDR3 runs to 15 residues. V gave up 0 bases and J gave up 8 bases, with 16 bases separating them. Here the CDR3 DNA reads TGTGCCAGCAGCTTAGAGGCCGGGGGCCTCGCGGAAGCTTTCGTT. It translates to CASSLEAGGLAEAFV.

In its sample, this clonotype was seen once. The germline gene is not matched at one end of the junction; a read error may be the cause. The chain carries TRBV11-1 and TRBJ2-5; the D gene is possibly TRBD1 (5 bases). This CDR3 has 13 residues. CDR1 SGHAT and CDR2 FQDESV come from the germline V gene (reference sequence). The CDR3 loop is CASSFRAQEAQYF. In DNA form, the CDR3 reads TGTGCCAGCAGTTTCAGGGCCCAAGAGGCCCAGTACTTC.

The genes are TRBV12-3 or TRBV12-4 and TRBJ2-5; 8 bases are shared with TRBD2. V shed 5 bases, J shed 2 bases, and the junction held 19 bases outside the gene matches. The CDR3 covers 19 residues. The CDR3, as DNA: TGTGCCAGCAGTCTACGGTTTTGGGGGGGACTAGGGCAGCAAGAGACCCAGTACTTC. It yields the protein CASSLRFWGGLGQQETQYF.

The sample holds one count of this clonotype. Compared with germline, one end of the junction differs, possibly owing to a read error. The chain carries TRBV6-2 or TRBV6-3 and TRBJ2-7, with D tentatively TRBD2 (5 bases). The V gene's germline CDR1 is MNHEY and CDR2 SVGEGT. The CDR3 is 16 amino acids. The CDR3 nucleotides read TGTGCCAGCAGTCCTCAGGACTTCTTCGCGGGCCACGAGCACTACTTC. This codes for CASSPQDFFAGHEHYF.

With respect to this clonotype: At one boundary the junction diverges from the germline segment, which might be a read error. V gene TRBV6-1 combines with J gene TRBJ2-2; tentatively, D is TRBD1 or TRBD2 (6 bases each). Germline V gives CDR1 MNHNS, CDR2 SASEGT. This CDR3 is 19 amino acids long. The CDR3 reads CASSETPPGGSANTGELFF. In DNA form, the CDR3 reads TGTGCCAGCAGTGAAACCCCTCCCGGGGGCTCCGCGAACACTGGGGAGCTGTTTTTT.

A word on this clonotype: A read error may account for a junction end that differs from germline. This chain joins TRBV30 and TRBJ1-3; 11 nucleotides match TRBD1. This CDR3 contains 15 residues. Germline lookup yields CDR1 GTSNPN and CDR2 SVGIG (reference sequence). CDR3 in amino acids: CAWSRGQGGGNTIYF. The CDR3 coding sequence is TGCGCCTGGAGCCGGGGACAGGGGGGAGGAAACACCATATATTTT.

Turning to this clonotype: The germline gene is not matched at one end of the junction; a read error may be the cause. The chain joins TRBV6-1 to TRBJ1-6, with TRBD1 matching 8 bases. The germline V gene has CDR1 MNHNS and CDR2 SASEGT. This CDR3 has 15 amino acids. The chain's CDR3 is CVSSEAGTGNSPLHF. DNA for the CDR3: TGTGTCAGCAGTGAAGCAGGGACAGGAAACTCACCCCTCCACTTT.

This clonotype has just a few counts. J is TRBJ2-1 and V is TRBV7-9; D gene uncertain. There are 15 residues in the CDR3. With 2 bases removed from V and 4 bases from J, the gap between germline ends came to 12 bases. The V gene's germline CDR1 is SEHNR and CDR2 FQNEAQ (reference sequence). The CDR3: CASSLSKGTYNEQFF. DNA of the CDR3: TGTGCCAGCAGCTTAAGTAAGGGTACTTACAATGAGCAGTTCTTC.

This clonotype has only a few counts. This chain links TRBV6-2 or TRBV6-3 with TRBJ2-7; 8 positions agree with TRBD1. The CDR3 runs 16 residues. J gave up 0 bases and V 5 bases, and 9 bases lay outside the gene matches. The V gene's germline CDR1 is MNHEY and CDR2 SVGEGT. The CDR3, as DNA: TGTGCCAGCAGTACATGGACAGGGCTGGGCTCCTACGAGCAGTACTTC. Its translation: CASSTWTGLGSYEQYF.

This clonotype was seen a few times. The chain carries TRBV4-2 and TRBJ2-3; no clear D gene. CDR1 is LGHNA and CDR2 is YNFKEQ in the germline V gene. The CDR3 is 17 amino acids. Trimming removed 0 bases from V and 1 base from J, with 14 bases in between. This CDR3 reads CASSQDHRPQGTDTQYF. In DNA, the CDR3 is TGTGCCAGCAGCCAAGATCATAGACCCCAGGGCACAGATACGCAGTATTTT.

Only one count was recorded for this clonotype. In this CDR3 the conserved last residue, phenylalanine or tryptophan, is missing, so a read error is likely. The rearrangement joins TRBV6-5 to TRBJ1-4; D might be TRBD1 (5 bases). The CDR3 totals 13 residues. Germline CDR1 is MNHEY and CDR2 is SVGAGI. CDR3 sequence (DNA): TGTGCTAGCAGTTACAGGCAGGTTGAAAAACTGTTTTCT. Translated, it gives CASSYRQVEKLFS.

Notes on this clonotype: A much more abundant neighbour one base away suggests this may be a read error. The rearrangement joins TRBV29-1 to TRBJ2-7; 9 bases agree with TRBD1. V shed 3 bases and J 3 bases; nucleotides not matched to a gene: 0. This CDR3 has 12 amino acids. Per germline, CDR1 SQVTM and CDR2 ANQGSEA. For the CDR3, the DNA is TGCAGCGTTGAGGGACAGGGCTACGAGCAGTACTTC. Protein sequence: CSVEGQGYEQYF.

To note about this clonotype: This sequence may be a read error, since a much larger clone differs from it by one base. The chain couples TRBV29-1 to TRBJ2-1; TRBD1 matches at 7 bases. The CDR3 has 18 amino acids. Germline V lookup: CDR1 SQVTM, CDR2 ANQGSEA. V gave up 2 bases and J gave up 8 bases; unmatched junction bases: 21. The CDR3 region is CSVERSLTGYMVHDEQFF. The CDR3 region has the DNA TGCAGCGTTGAAAGGTCCCTGACAGGGTACATGGTACACGATGAGCAGTTCTTC.

The V and J genes are TRBV12-3 or TRBV12-4 and TRBJ2-7; 9 bases line up with TRBD2. The CDR3 covers 14 residues. V was clipped by 2 bases and J by 7 bases; unmatched bases: 6. The chain's CDR3 is CASSLSGTSKEQYF. DNA for the CDR3: TGTGCCAGCAGTTTATCAGGGACTAGCAAGGAGCAGTACTTC.

The V and J genes are TRBV7-8 and TRBJ2-7; 8 nucleotides match TRBD1. V trimming: 5 bases; J trimming: 7 bases; junction bases outside the gene matches: 10. The CDR3 spans 14 residues. In germline, CDR1 is SGHVS, CDR2 FQNEAQ. In DNA, the CDR3 is TGTGCCAGCAGCCTTCGGACAGGGCGGAGTGAGCAGTACTTC. Its protein is CASSLRTGRSEQYF.